These 17 T cell receptor beta chains were sequenced from one sample in a study of blood T cell repertoires in COVID-19. The repertoire was sequenced with immunoSEQ multiplex PCR; TCRdb's copy has only in-frame clones and lacks some. The sample includes about 330,000 clones, roughly 87% of them seen just once. Sample: peripheral blood. The origin of the receptors is a man aged 25 to 40 with COVID-19, enrolled during active disease.

The chain links TRBV7-2 to TRBJ2-7, with TRBD2 matching over 8 bases. This CDR3 has 15 amino acids. Germline lookup yields CDR1 SGHTA and CDR2 FQGNSA. V was clipped by 5 bases and J by 3 bases; unmatched bases: 9. The CDR3 region is CASSTLAGLYYEQYF. The CDR3 DNA is TGTGCCAGCAGCACTTTAGCGGGGTTATACTACGAGCAGTACTTC.

This chain joins TRBV28 and TRBJ2-1; TRBD1 is a possible D gene (5 bases). With 7 bases removed from V and 2 bases from J, the gap between germline ends came to 12 bases. Germline values: CDR1 MDHEN, CDR2 SYDVKM. This CDR3 has 14 residues. The CDR3 coding sequence is TGTGCCAGCAAGGGGCATGGGACCTACAATGAGCAGTTCTTC. It codes for CASKGHGTYNEQFF.

The chain is built from TRBV29-1 and TRBJ2-1; 11 bases are shared with TRBD2. The CDR3 covers 15 residues. CDR1 is SQVTM and CDR2 is ANQGSEA in the germline V gene. V was pared by 4 bases and J by 6 bases, with 8 bases of the junction left unmatched. The chain's CDR3 is CSVVVLAGDINEQFF. As DNA, the CDR3 is TGCAGCGTTGTTGTACTAGCGGGAGACATCAATGAGCAGTTCTTC.

There are a few counts of this clone. This chain joins TRBV2 and TRBJ2-4; 9 bases line up with TRBD2. The CDR3 covers 13 residues. Germline V gene lookup returns CDR1 SNHLY and CDR2 FYNNEI. V lost 4 bases to trimming and J lost 14 bases; unmatched junction nucleotides: 9. CDR3 DNA sequence: TGTGCCAGCAGTGCCCTAGCGGGAAGCACCGAGTACTTC. Protein product: CASSALAGSTEYF.

CDR3: CASTLDCTYEQYF. The DNA of the CDR3 is TGCGCCAGCACCCTGGACTGCACCTACGAGCAGTACTTC. The V gene is TRBV10-1, the J gene TRBJ2-7, with D possibly being TRBD2 (5 bases). CDR3 length: 13 residues. Germline CDR1 reads WNHNN; CDR2 reads SYGVQD (reference sequence). V lost 7 bases and J lost 2, with 12 bases in between.

This chain connects TRBV4-3 to TRBJ2-3; no reliable D call. The germline gives CDR1 LGHNA, CDR2 YSLEER. The CDR3 extends over 13 amino acids. Trimming cost V 4 bases and J 2 bases, with 7 bases left between them. CDR3 residues: CASSRYSTDTQYF. The CDR3 DNA is TGCGCCAGCAGCCGATACTCCACAGATACGCAGTATTTT.

The chain combines TRBV14 with TRBJ2-1, with D tentatively TRBD2 (6 bases). The V and J ends lost 4 bases and 10 bases respectively, with 17 bases between them. Germline V gene sequence: CDR1 SGHDN, CDR2 FVKESK. This CDR3 has 14 amino acids. The DNA of the CDR3 is TGTGCCAGCAGCCCTACCATGGCGGGGAAGGAGCAGTTCTTC. It encodes CASSPTMAGKEQFF.

V and J are TRBV7-8 and TRBJ2-5; D gene uncertain. CDR3 length: 14 residues. Trimming shortened V by 1 base and J by 0 bases, and 6 bases separated the two germline ends. The germline CDR1 and CDR2 sequences are SGHVS and FQNEAQ. The CDR3 DNA follows: TGTGCCAGCAGCTTAGTAGTCCACCAAGAGACCCAGTACTTC. Residues: CASSLVVHQETQYF.

The chain is built from TRBV4-1 and TRBJ1-2; possibly TRBD1 for D (5 bases). From germline, CDR1 is MGHRA and CDR2 YSYEKL. The CDR3 is made up of 14 amino acids. With 0 bases removed from V and 4 bases from J, the gap between germline ends came to 9 bases. The DNA for the CDR3 is TGCGCCAGCAGCCAAGAAGGGGTTATCTATGGCTACACCTTC. Translated: CASSQEGVIYGYTF.

The chain joins TRBV19 to TRBJ1-5; D possibly corresponds to TRBD1 (6 bases). V was clipped by 4 bases and J by 0 bases, with 10 bases between them. Germline loops: CDR1 LNHDA, CDR2 SQIVND (reference sequence). There are 15 residues in the CDR3. The CDR3 DNA is TGTGCCAGTAGTACAGGACAGATTAGCAATCAGCCCCAGCATTTT. Its protein is CASSTGQISNQPQHF.

V and J are TRBV4-2 and TRBJ2-1, with 10 bases that match TRBD2. With V trimmed by 4 bases and J by 3 bases, 15 bases remained unmatched. The CDR3 length is 19 residues. Germline V gene lookup returns CDR1 LGHNA and CDR2 YNFKEQ. CDR3 sequence: CASSPNGALASGGYNEQFF. CDR3 bases: TGTGCCAGCAGCCCCAATGGGGCCCTGGCTAGCGGGGGCTACAATGAGCAGTTCTTC.

The rearrangement uses TRBV6-5 and TRBJ2-1; TRBD2 is a possible D gene (5 bases). Germline CDR1 MNHEY, CDR2 SVGAGI. This CDR3 contains 14 residues. Trimming pared 5 bases from V and 3 bases from J, leaving 11 bases between. The CDR3 DNA is TGTGCCAGCAGTACTTGGACTGACTACAATGAGCAGTTCTTC. This translates into CASSTWTDYNEQFF.

This clone was detected once. The chain uses TRBV28 and TRBJ2-3; a possible D gene is TRBD2 (7 bases). This CDR3 spans 15 amino acids. The V gene's germline CDR1 is MDHEN and CDR2 SYDVKM. Between the trimmed V and J ends, which lost 7 bases and 5 bases, there was a span of 19 bases. Written as DNA, the CDR3 is TGTGCCAGCACCAATGGGGGGGCGCAGGGAGATACGCAGTATTTT. This sequence encodes CASTNGGAQGDTQYF.

CDR3 nucleotide sequence: TGTGCCAGCAGCCTCGGGACAGGGGACGAGCAGTACTTC. Amino acids: CASSLGTGDEQYF. The V call is TRBV6-5, the J call TRBJ2-7; the match to TRBD1 covers 10 bases. The germline CDR1 and CDR2 sequences are MNHEY and SVGAGI. The CDR3 extends over 13 amino acids. Unmatched junction bases numbered 4, after V lost 6 bases and J lost 5 bases.

The chain joins TRBV10-3 to TRBJ1-1; a weak D match, TRBD1 (5 bases). Germline V gives CDR1 ENHRY, CDR2 SYGVKD. Trimming cost V 0 bases and J 6 bases, with 8 bases left between them. The length of the CDR3 is 13 residues. CDR3 sequence reads: CAISESQGPEAFF. The DNA of the CDR3 is TGTGCCATCAGTGAGTCGCAGGGCCCTGAAGCTTTCTTT.

The chain couples TRBV24-1 to TRBJ2-2, with 7 bases matching TRBD1. Trimming took 3 bases from V and 1 from J; bases not matched to a gene: 4. This CDR3 has 16 residues. Germline V lookup: CDR1 KGHDR, CDR2 SFDVKD. CDR3 sequence reads: CATSDPRQGNTGELFF. The CDR3 DNA follows: TGTGCCACCAGTGATCCAAGACAGGGGAACACCGGGGAGCTGTTTTTT.

This chain uses TRBV4-3 with TRBJ2-2; 10 nucleotides match TRBD1. CDR3 length equals 16 residues. Germline CDR1 reads LGHNA; CDR2 reads YSLEER. V was pared by 0 bases and J by 9 bases, with 7 bases of the junction left unmatched. The chain's CDR3 is CASSQDLETGGRELFF. The CDR3 DNA sequence: TGCGCCAGCAGCCAAGATCTCGAGACAGGGGGCCGGGAGCTGTTTTTT.